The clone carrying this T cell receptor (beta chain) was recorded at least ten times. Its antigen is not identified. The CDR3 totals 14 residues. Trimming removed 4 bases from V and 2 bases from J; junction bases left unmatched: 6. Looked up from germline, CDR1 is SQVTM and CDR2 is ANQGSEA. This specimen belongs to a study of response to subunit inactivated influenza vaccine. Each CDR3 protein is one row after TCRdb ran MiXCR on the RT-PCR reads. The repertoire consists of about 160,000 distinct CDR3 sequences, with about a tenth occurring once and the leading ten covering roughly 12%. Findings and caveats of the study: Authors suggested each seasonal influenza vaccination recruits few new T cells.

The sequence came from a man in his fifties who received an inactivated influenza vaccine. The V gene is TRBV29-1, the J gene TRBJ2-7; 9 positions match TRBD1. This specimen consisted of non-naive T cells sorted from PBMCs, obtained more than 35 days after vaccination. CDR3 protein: CSVGLTGGAYEQYF. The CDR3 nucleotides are TGCAGCGTTGGCTTAACAGGGGGCGCCTACGAGCAGTACTTC.